This TCR beta chain came from a study of blood T cell repertoires in COVID-19. In the study overall: Acute and convalescent COVID-19 specimens originated in the United States, Italy and Spain.

The CDR3 length is 11 residues. Germline V gene sequence: CDR1 KGHDR, CDR2 SFDVKD. V lost 9 bases and J lost 1, with 5 bases in between. Authors' processing steps: The assay estimated nucleated cells by amplifying reference gene primers. This table comes from immunoSEQ multiplex PCR, and its TCRdb copy is limited to in-frame clones, with some not included. V and J calls plus clone size are reproduced from that table; the DNA served to infer D and trimming. This sample has roughly 320,000 clones; 75% to 85% occur once, and the top ten carry approximately 7.9%. The clonotype was recovered from a human donor in a cohort sampled during active COVID-19. J is TRBJ1-1 and V is TRBV24-1, with a tentative D call TRBD1 (5 bases). Input material: peripheral blood. CDR3 sequence reads: CATQGNTEAFF. The DNA for the CDR3 is TGTGCCACCCAGGGGAACACTGAAGCTTTCTTT.